This T cell receptor beta chain emerged from a study of blood T cell repertoires in COVID-19. Repertoires were generated with immunoSEQ multiplex PCR, while TCRdb's copy carries only in-frame clones and drops some. The sample holds 150,000 to 180,000 clones, roughly 80% seen once. Germline lookup yields CDR1 SGHKS and CDR2 YYEKEE (reference sequence). The V segment lost 5 bases and the J segment 2 bases; nucleotides outside the gene matches: 6. The CDR3 consists of 14 residues. Participant ages covered roughly 18 to 89 years across approximately 25 US areas. Participants' reported clinical history set cohort assignment. Donors of Cohort 3 who recovered were those that had two negative PCRs, clearance, or symptom resolution.

The chain combines TRBV5-5 with TRBJ1-2; 7 positions match TRBD1. This clonotype was obtained from a man aged 45-60 years who had recovered from COVID-19. Sequencing input: PBMCs or T cells enriched from blood (not recorded which). The CDR3 DNA reads as TGTGCCAGCAGTGGGACAGTGGTCAACTATGGCTACACCTTC. This sequence encodes CASSGTVVNYGYTF.